Given below is one T cell receptor beta chain in context. This clonotype was detected ten times or more. The clone's antigen remains unknown. Base qualities are not recorded, but no much larger clone differs from it by a single base. Library generation was performed with 5' RACE. For sequencing, an Illumina HiSeq 2500 was employed. A second PCR of about 6 to 12 cycles was run with a J-beta primer mix and a sample-barcoded 5' primer. A template-switch 5' adaptor carrying 12 random nucleotides introduced a unique molecular identifier onto each TCR beta cDNA molecule. At least 2.5 million CDR3-containing paired-end reads were obtained from each sample. The Mint cDNA synthesis kit, primed by a TRBC-specific oligonucleotide, was used to synthesize first-strand cDNA from all RNA. Following uracil-DNA glycosylase treatment, all cDNA underwent a first 18-cycle PCR with the universal primers M1SS and BC2_uni_R. Under the source paper's analysis protocol: Normalization of each sample was performed by random selection of 1 million high-quality reads, each carrying a distinct molecular identifier. Instead of being binned into consensus sequences, reads with shared molecular identifiers were discarded. MiTCR, with a Q25 quality threshold and the strictest error-elimination algorithm, was used for CDR3 identification, clonotype clustering and error correction. A nonparametric unseen species model with Euler transformation was used to estimate lower-bound total TCR beta diversity. TCRdb trimmed public reads at Q25 via fastp, called clones via MiXCR and kept in-frame beta chains. Identical CDR3 protein sequences are pooled into one entry, listed with their most common genes and DNA. Here the V and J calls rest on TCRdb's processing, not on the authors' analysis. This sample holds roughly 500,000 distinct CDR3 sequences; 27% were observed only once. The ten biggest clones cover around a sixth of the sample.

These data belong to a study of blood T cells in healthy people across ages (dated by TCRdb to about 2015). With respect to the entire study: In model experiments, template switching captured about one uniquely barcoded TCR beta cDNA molecule for every two T cells. Using the same blood draw, the study looked at two additional independent replicas of 1 million unique cDNA reads for two donors, one aged 18 to 30 and the other aged 80 or older. Four age groups were formed from the donors: young (average approximately 16 years), middle-aged (around 37), aged (around 62) and long-lived (about 80). To avoid experimental bias, donors of different ages were distributed randomly across sequencing lanes. To track age-related changes in TCR beta repertoire diversity, the study relied on deep sequencing normalized with unique cDNA molecular identifiers. General findings and caveats noted by the study authors: Compared with the aged group, the long-lived group had more naive CD4+ T cells, fewer expanded clones and increased TCR diversity, suggesting age selection. As age increased, observed TCR beta diversity per million T cells dropped in a roughly linear way, and a significant reduction was already evident by age 40. Since profiling was done on bulk unsorted PBMCs, naive and antigen-experienced compartments could not be conclusively compared. Estimates of total diversity from one million sequenced T cells were regarded as lower bounds and underestimates. Because donor CMV infection status was unknown, age-related changes in expanded clonotypes were potentially confounded. There was a strong correlation between observed TCR beta diversity and the percentage of naive T cells measured by flow cytometry.

The approximately 39 donors, aged roughly 6 to 90 years, were systemically healthy Caucasian individuals from Russia. Around 9.8 milliliters of peripheral blood were collected from each donor into EDTA-treated Vacutainer tubes. PBMCs were isolated by Ficoll-Paque density-gradient centrifugation, with at least 6 million obtained per sample. Trizol reagent was used to extract total RNA from the PBMCs, yielding at least 6 micrograms per sample. Naive CD45RAhigh/CD27high T cell percentages were measured by flow cytometry on a PBMC aliquot from every donor. The CDR3 contains 15 residues, cysteine and phenylalanine counted. Here the CDR3 DNA is all that survives: 45 bases in frame from base 1. CDR1 MNHEY and CDR2 SVGAGI are derived from the germline V gene. V loses 0 bases of germline sequence and J loses 4 bases, and the interval between the two ends is 12 bases.

The clonotype comes from a woman aged 70 to 79 in good health. Recombination joined TRBV6-5 with TRBJ1-2; the D gene assignment is ambiguous. The specimen was blood. Read as DNA, the sequence is TGTGCCAGCAGTTACTCGCCGCGGGATCTCTATGGCTACACCTTC. This is translated as CASSYSPRDLYGYTF.